Following are 17 T cell receptor beta chains from one sample sequenced in a study of cytomegalovirus exposure and HLA in healthy donors. Use of 60 Vbeta and 13 Jbeta primers characterized the PCR. Produced via immunoSEQ multiplex PCR; TCRdb's table is partial and in-frame only. The data hold around 170,000 clones, with around 75% observed a single time. The sequencing input was PBMCs. These receptors were obtained from a man aged 35-49 years in good health and CMV-seropositive.

This chain connects TRBV5-4 to TRBJ1-1, with TRBD1 matching 9 bases. CDR1 and CDR2 (germline): SGHNT, YYREEE (reference sequence). Germline trimming cut 2 bases from V and 5 bases from J; bases unmatched to any gene: 4. The CDR3 is made up of 14 amino acids. CDR3 amino acids: CASSLQGAHTEAFF. DNA of the CDR3: TGTGCCAGCAGCTTACAGGGGGCGCATACTGAAGCTTTCTTT.

This clone is a singleton in its sample. This chain connects TRBV6-1 to TRBJ1-5; TRBD1 agrees at 9 bases. Trimming removed 7 bases from V and 7 bases from J; junction bases left unmatched: 11. CDR1 is MNHNS, CDR2 SASEGT, per germline. CDR3 length: 15 residues. The CDR3 region is CASTQTGGSVQPQHF. The CDR3 DNA reads TGTGCCAGCACTCAGACAGGGGGGAGCGTCCAGCCCCAGCATTTT.

The chain couples TRBV19 to TRBJ2-1; D possibly corresponds to TRBD1 (5 bases). The CDR3 loop spans 12 amino acids. V shed 8 bases and J shed 8 bases, with 13 bases lying between them. The germline V gene has CDR1 LNHDA and CDR2 SQIVND (reference sequence). The CDR3, as DNA: TGTGCCAGTGCCGCCAGGGCCCATGAGCAGTTCTTC. This sequence encodes CASAARAHEQFF.

The chain recombines TRBV7-9 with TRBJ2-1; tentatively, D is TRBD2 (5 bases). CDR3 length equals 15 residues. V was pared by 3 bases and J by 5 bases, with 14 bases between. Looked up from germline, CDR1 is SEHNR and CDR2 is FQNEAQ (reference sequence). The DNA of the CDR3 is TGTGCCAGCAGCTTCAAGGAGGTCAACGACAATGAGCAGTTCTTC. Translating gives CASSFKEVNDNEQFF. Full variable domain (remainder filled in from reference TRBV7-9 and TRBJ2-1): DTGVSQNPRHKITKRGQNVTFRCDPISEHNRLYWYRQTLGQGPEFLTYFQNEAQLEKSRLLSDRFSAERPKGSFSTLEIQRTEQGDSAMYLCASSFKEVNDNEQFFGPGTRLTVL.

This sequence joins TRBV5-4 and TRBJ2-7; 11 positions agree with TRBD2. There are 16 residues in the CDR3. V shed 1 base, J shed 3 bases, and the junction held 6 bases outside the gene matches. CDR1 and CDR2 from the germline V gene are SGHNT and YYREEE (reference sequence). The CDR3 bases are TGTGCCAGCAGCTTGAAACTAGCGGGGGCGGGCTACGAGCAGTACTTC. It codes for CASSLKLAGAGYEQYF.

DNA for the CDR3: TGTGCCAGCATCCGGACAGGGGACTTCAATGAGCAGTTCTTC. Translation gives CASIRTGDFNEQFF. The genes are TRBV5-6 and TRBJ2-1, with 9 positions matching TRBD1. Trimming at V came to 6 bases and at J to 6 bases, leaving 7 bases not matched to a gene. Germline V gene data show CDR1 as SGHDT and CDR2 as YYEEEE. CDR3 length: 14 residues.

The genes are TRBV30 and TRBJ2-1; 8 nucleotides match TRBD1. After removal of 0 bases from V and 8 bases from J, the junction contained 3 bases not matched to a gene. The CDR3 consists of 13 residues. CDR1 and CDR2 (germline): GTSNPN, SVGIG (reference sequence). DNA of the CDR3: TGTGCCTGGAGTGTAACAGGGGGACATGAGCAGTTCTTC. Protein: CAWSVTGGHEQFF. The full variable domain, completed using reference TRBV30 and TRBJ2-1, is SQTIHQWPATLVQPVGSPLSLECTVEGTSNPNLYWYRQAAGRGLQLLFYSVGIGQISSEVPQNLSASRPQDRQFILSSKKLLLSDSGFYLCAWSVTGGHEQFFGPGTRLTVL.

The chain is built from TRBV28 and TRBJ2-2; 7 bases map to TRBD2. V lost 1 base, J lost 1 base, and 3 bases stayed unmatched. Germline V gives CDR1 MDHEN, CDR2 SYDVKM. The CDR3 is 16 residues long. CDR3 nucleotide sequence: TGTGCCAGCAGTTTATCCGGCGGGGGGAACACCGGGGAGCTGTTTTTT. The encoded protein is CASSLSGGGNTGELFF.

V usage is TRBV11-2 and J usage is TRBJ2-7; TRBD1 matches at 7 bases. Germline loops: CDR1 SGHAT, CDR2 FQNNGV. V was clipped by 4 bases and J by 5 bases; unmatched bases: 2. CDR3 length: 12 amino acids. CDR3 sequence (DNA): TGTGCCAGCAGCTCGACAGGGAACGAGCAGTACTTC. Protein: CASSSTGNEQYF.

This rearrangement joins TRBV7-9 to TRBJ2-7; 13 bases are a match to TRBD2. The CDR3 is 15 amino acids. Per the germline V gene, CDR1 is SEHNR and CDR2 is FQNEAQ (reference sequence). The J segment lost 1 base and the V segment lost 5 bases, leaving 2 bases of the junction unmatched. The DNA for the CDR3 is TGTGCCAGCAGCCGACTAGCGGGGGGATCCTACGAGCAGTACTTC. This encodes CASSRLAGGSYEQYF. The full variable domain, completed using reference TRBV7-9 and TRBJ2-7, is DTGVSQNPRHKITKRGQNVTFRCDPISEHNRLYWYRQTLGQGPEFLTYFQNEAQLEKSRLLSDRFSAERPKGSFSTLEIQRTEQGDSAMYLCASSRLAGGSYEQYFGPGTRLTVT.

This clone was found a few times. The rearrangement uses TRBV29-1 and TRBJ2-5; tentatively, D is TRBD1 (5 bases). The CDR3 runs to 14 residues. The V and J ends lost 7 bases and 1 base respectively, with 16 bases between them. Per the germline V gene, CDR1 is SQVTM and CDR2 is ANQGSEA. The CDR3, as DNA: TGCAGCGGGGGCCATAAGACGGGCCAAGAGACCCAGTACTTC. As protein: CSGGHKTGQETQYF.

The J gene is TRBJ1-4, the V gene TRBV4-1; 8 bases align to TRBD1. V shed 0 bases, J shed 7 bases, and the junction held 7 bases outside the gene matches. Germline CDR1 is MGHRA and CDR2 is YSYEKL. The CDR3 runs 16 residues. The CDR3 nucleotides read TGCGCCAGCAGCCAAGAAAGGGCAGGGGGCGCTGAAAAACTGTTTTTT. Protein: CASSQERAGGAEKLFF.

This chain uses TRBV6-1 with TRBJ1-2; possibly TRBD1 for D (5 bases). This CDR3 is 12 amino acids long. Germline CDR1 MNHNS, CDR2 SASEGT. Trimming cost V 2 bases and J 8 bases, with 9 bases left between them. CDR3 nucleotide sequence: TGTGCCAGCAGTGAAAGGGGCTTCGGCTACACCTTC. Encoded protein: CASSERGFGYTF.

The gene calls are TRBV19 and TRBJ1-5; D may be TRBD1 (6 bases). Germline CDR1 is LNHDA and CDR2 is SQIVND (reference sequence). CDR3 length: 16 amino acids. Trimming stripped 3 bases from V and 5 bases from J, with 17 bases between. DNA of the CDR3: TGTGCCAGTAGTATTGGGGTACAGGGAAATGATCAGCCCCAGCATTTT. Translated, it gives CASSIGVQGNDQPQHF.

The chain is built from TRBV4-3 and TRBJ1-2; 8 nucleotides agree with TRBD1. Trimming took 0 bases from V and 6 from J; bases not matched to a gene: 6. Germline V gives CDR1 LGHNA, CDR2 YSLEER. This CDR3 has 15 residues. The CDR3 DNA is TGCGCCAGCAGCCAAGATTTAGGACAGGGAAATGGCTACACCTTC. Its protein is CASSQDLGQGNGYTF.

The chain joins TRBV5-1 to TRBJ2-5, with no clear D. Germline lookup yields CDR1 SGHRS and CDR2 YFSETQ. This CDR3 has 13 residues. V dropped 0 bases and J dropped 7 bases, with 10 bases sitting between them. This chain's CDR3 is CASSLDSSGTQYF. CDR3 sequence (DNA): TGCGCCAGCAGCTTGGATAGCTCGGGGACCCAGTACTTC.

CDR3 loop: CASSQLAGGSYNEQFF. The DNA for the CDR3 is TGTGCCAGCAGTCAGCTAGCGGGGGGCTCCTACAATGAGCAGTTCTTC. V and J are TRBV2 and TRBJ2-1; 11 bases align to TRBD2. The V segment lost 5 bases and the J segment 0 bases; nucleotides outside the gene matches: 3. The germline CDR1 and CDR2 sequences are SNHLY and FYNNEI. CDR3 length equals 16 residues.